This TCR beta chain was documented in a study of T-cell memory formation after mild COVID-19. Looking at the study overall: TCR clusters were largely donor specific.

This clonotype occurred a few times. Its target is unknown. CDR1 and CDR2 (germline): MNHEY, SVGEGT. The CDR3 runs to 14 residues. V lost 2 bases and J lost 4, with 10 bases in between. The authors produced TCR alpha and TCR beta cDNA libraries with sample barcodes and UMIs by 5'RACE using constant-segment primers. TCRdb processed the 5' RACE reads anew with MiXCR; each CDR3 protein has one entry. The sample contains more than 350,000 distinct CDR3 sequences, more than 15% of which appear only once. Findings of the study overall: Those CD4+ clones that contracted were mainly in CM and EM (CD8+ ones in EMRA). While clones contracting from day 15 to 85 were balanced between CD4 and CD8, later expanders leaned CD4+.

The source of this sequence is a man aged 18 to 29 who had mild COVID-19 (a few samples of this study predate the infection). Cell type and time point are not known. V and J are TRBV6-2 or TRBV6-3 and TRBJ2-3, with D possibly being TRBD2 (5 bases). The sample consisted of PBMCs or a T cell subset sorted from them (not recorded which). The DNA of the CDR3 is TGTGCCAGCAGTTACGGCCTAGCCTCAGATACGCAGTATTTT. It yields the protein CASSYGLASDTQYF.